A selection of T cell receptor beta chains follows, all from one sample in a study of blood T cell repertoires in COVID-19. Data came from immunoSEQ multiplex PCR; TCRdb stores just in-frame clones and leaves some out. The sample includes 55,000 to 70,000 clones, roughly nine tenths of them seen just once. Sequences were obtained from peripheral blood. These receptors were obtained from a man aged 40-55 years with COVID-19, enrolled during active disease. Each CDR3 is given with its conserved first and last residue. The D gene is left open where the match is weak. The listing skips clone size in some rows; elsewhere it reads once, few, many or a size class.

d_call: TRBD1; clone_size: -; v_call: TRBV5-1; j_call: TRBJ1-4; cdr3_aa: CASSGDSNEKLFF; cdr3_nt: TGCGCCAGCAGCGGGGACAGTAATGAAAAACTGTTTTTT
d_call: -; clone_size: -; v_call: TRBV3-1/TRBV3-2; j_call: TRBJ1-6; cdr3_aa: CASSQDGGVVGYSPLHF; cdr3_nt: TGTGCCAGCAGCCAAGATGGCGGGGTCGTAGGGTATTCACCCCTCCACTTT
d_call: -; clone_size: once; v_call: TRBV4-1; j_call: TRBJ1-2; cdr3_aa: CASSQDGRRDDGYTF; cdr3_nt: TGCGCCAGCAGCCAAGATGGCAGGAGGGATGATGGCTACACCTTC
d_call: -; clone_size: -; v_call: TRBV2; j_call: TRBJ1-2; cdr3_aa: CASRDGRRNYGYTF; cdr3_nt: TGTGCCAGCAGGGACGGGAGACGTAACTATGGCTACACCTTC
d_call: -; clone_size: -; v_call: TRBV28; j_call: TRBJ1-2; cdr3_aa: CASSYQGNGYTF; cdr3_nt: TGTGCCAGCAGTTATCAGGGTAATGGCTACACCTTC
d_call: TRBD2; clone_size: -; v_call: TRBV5-6; j_call: TRBJ2-7; cdr3_aa: CASSPVAGSSYEQYF; cdr3_nt: TGTGCCAGCAGCCCGGTAGCGGGGAGCTCCTACGAGCAGTACTTC
d_call: -; clone_size: once; v_call: TRBV5-1; j_call: TRBJ2-2; cdr3_aa: CASRERVPNTGELFF; cdr3_nt: TGCGCCAGCCGAGAGAGAGTTCCGAACACCGGGGAGCTGTTTTTT
d_call: TRBD1; clone_size: once; v_call: TRBV10-1; j_call: TRBJ2-3; cdr3_aa: CASSEGQDTDTQYF; cdr3_nt: TGCGCCAGCAGTGAGGGACAGGACACAGATACGCAGTATTTT
d_call: TRBD1; clone_size: -; v_call: TRBV19; j_call: TRBJ1-5; cdr3_aa: CASKGQGWIQPQHF; cdr3_nt: TGTGCCAGTAAGGGACAGGGGTGGATTCAGCCCCAGCATTTT
d_call: TRBD2; clone_size: -; v_call: TRBV30; j_call: TRBJ2-1; cdr3_aa: CAWSLAGGMQFF; cdr3_nt: TGTGCCTGGAGTTTAGCGGGGGGTATGCAGTTCTTC
d_call: TRBD1; clone_size: once; v_call: TRBV27; j_call: TRBJ2-5; cdr3_aa: CASSPTGGVETQYF; cdr3_nt: TGTGCCAGCAGTCCGACAGGGGGCGTGGAGACCCAGTACTTC
d_call: TRBD1; clone_size: few; v_call: TRBV6-2/TRBV6-3; j_call: TRBJ1-5; cdr3_aa: CASSSSQGDDQPQHF; cdr3_nt: TGTGCCAGCAGTTCTTCACAGGGGGACGATCAGCCCCAGCATTTT
d_call: TRBD1; clone_size: -; v_call: TRBV28; j_call: TRBJ2-1; cdr3_aa: CASTAGTGRNNEQFF; cdr3_nt: TGTGCCAGCACCGCCGGGACAGGGAGAAACAATGAGCAGTTCTTC
d_call: TRBD1; clone_size: -; v_call: TRBV6-6; j_call: TRBJ1-2; cdr3_aa: CASRDRTDYGYTF; cdr3_nt: TGTGCCAGCAGGGACAGGACAGACTATGGCTACACCTTC
d_call: TRBD2; clone_size: -; v_call: TRBV19; j_call: TRBJ2-1; cdr3_aa: CASSTGSGGAISEQFF; cdr3_nt: TGTGCCAGTAGTACTGGTAGCGGGGGGGCCATCAGTGAGCAGTTCTTC
d_call: -; clone_size: -; v_call: TRBV14; j_call: TRBJ2-6; cdr3_aa: CASSPYGANVLTF; cdr3_nt: TGTGCCAGCAGCCCCTATGGGGCCAACGTCCTGACTTTC
d_call: -; clone_size: -; v_call: TRBV5-4; j_call: TRBJ2-3; cdr3_aa: CASSLLPTDTQYF; cdr3_nt: TGTGCCAGCAGCTTGCTTCCCACAGATACGCAGTATTTT
d_call: TRBD1; clone_size: -; v_call: TRBV4-1; j_call: TRBJ2-3; cdr3_aa: CASSQAFFSRQGAPGPDTQYF; cdr3_nt: TGCGCCAGCAGCCAAGCTTTTTTTTCGCGACAGGGGGCGCCGGGGCCAGATACGCAGTATTTT
d_call: -; clone_size: -; v_call: TRBV7-9; j_call: TRBJ2-7; cdr3_aa: CASSLFSGGEQYF; cdr3_nt: TGTGCCAGCAGCTTATTTTCCGGGGGCGAGCAGTACTTC
d_call: -; clone_size: few; v_call: TRBV28; j_call: TRBJ1-5; cdr3_aa: CASSSTSGACQPQHF; cdr3_nt: TGTGCCAGCAGTTCAACCTCAGGGGCATGCCAGCCCCAGCATTTT
d_call: TRBD2; clone_size: -; v_call: TRBV2; j_call: TRBJ2-7; cdr3_aa: CASKAGTRSEQYF; cdr3_nt: TGTGCCAGCAAAGCGGGGACTAGATCCGAGCAGTACTTC
d_call: -; clone_size: -; v_call: TRBV6-1; j_call: TRBJ2-7; cdr3_aa: CASSESIYYEQYF; cdr3_nt: TGTGCCAGCAGTGAATCCATCTACTACGAGCAGTACTTC
d_call: TRBD2; clone_size: once; v_call: TRBV5-1; j_call: TRBJ2-3; cdr3_aa: CASSPGGYTDTQYF; cdr3_nt: TGCGCCAGCAGCCCCGGGGGGTACACAGATACGCAGTATTTT
d_call: -; clone_size: -; v_call: TRBV11-2; j_call: TRBJ2-3; cdr3_aa: CASSRDSQASTDTQYF; cdr3_nt: TGTGCCAGCAGTCGGGACTCCCAGGCTAGCACAGATACGCAGTATTTT
d_call: -; clone_size: -; v_call: TRBV7-9; j_call: TRBJ1-2; cdr3_aa: CASSRTREPLSGYTF; cdr3_nt: TGTGCCAGCAGCCGCACGAGGGAGCCCTTATCCGGCTACACCTTC
d_call: TRBD1; clone_size: -; v_call: TRBV5-5; j_call: TRBJ1-4; cdr3_aa: CASSLASVGGGGEKLFF; cdr3_nt: TGTGCCAGCAGTCTAGCCTCTGTAGGGGGCGGAGGGGAAAAACTGTTTTTT
d_call: TRBD1; clone_size: -; v_call: TRBV6-5; j_call: TRBJ1-4; cdr3_aa: CASSFPPGQINEKLFF; cdr3_nt: TGTGCCAGCAGTTTCCCCCCGGGACAGATTAATGAAAAACTGTTTTTT
d_call: -; clone_size: once; v_call: TRBV6-5; j_call: TRBJ2-3; cdr3_aa: CASSYSGRVTDTQYF; cdr3_nt: TGTGCCAGCAGTTACTCGGGCAGGGTCACAGATACGCAGTATTTT
d_call: -; clone_size: -; v_call: TRBV12-3/TRBV12-4; j_call: TRBJ2-7; cdr3_aa: CASMTGEGEQYF; cdr3_nt: TGTGCCAGCATGACAGGGGAGGGCGAGCAGTACTTC